This T cell receptor (beta chain) was retrieved from a study of neoadjuvant anti-PD-1 for oral cavity cancer (dated by TCRdb to 2020 to 2022). Study-wide context: Before undergoing curative-intent surgical resection, most patients got three to four biweekly nivolumab doses at 3 mg/kg. An approximately 30% response rate was observed in the parent correlative cohort, in which around 12 patients were included. Responders were defined as patients with complete response, partial response or stable disease by RECIST 1.1; non-responders were defined as patients with progression. A fourth nivolumab dose was given around day 43 to patients without progression, and definitive surgical resection was performed in those patients on days 50-56. The full study reports these points: TCR analyses included only three patients per response group, and the authors called for larger cohorts for validation. Greater tumor shrinkage correlated with larger post-treatment sizes of preexisting intratumoral clones, which suggests that expansion of preexisting clones contributed to response. A higher pretreatment blood Treg/Th17 ratio correlated with both higher pretreatment blood TCRbeta clonality and lower post-treatment tumor TCRbeta clonality.

The time point label corresponds to: after neoadjuvant nivolumab, at surgical resection. Patients were newly diagnosed with stage II-IVA oral cavity squamous cell carcinoma and had received no prior systemic or radiation treatment. The cohort consisted of patients with HPV-negative, locally advanced oral cavity squamous cell carcinoma. Samples were obtained from a longitudinal correlative study of a single-arm phase II trial of neoadjuvant nivolumab in oral cavity squamous cell carcinoma. Subject-matched pre- and post-treatment PBMCs and tumors from three responders and three non-responders were subjected to genomic DNA-based TCRbeta sequencing. For tumor tissue, genomic DNA extraction relied on the Maxwell RSC DNA from Tissue kit. Survey sequencing of tumors used two replicates per sample, and the tumor libraries mostly started from about 5 ug of input genomic DNA. Following the manufacturer's instructions, the team built TCRbeta libraries using the immunoSEQ hsTCRbeta kit. The completed libraries were mixed into a single pool at 3 nM, then sequenced with an Illumina NovaSeq 6000 S4 flow cell. In the source study's methods: The immunoSEQ Analyzer handled quality control and preprocessing of the raw data. The analysis was restricted to productive rearrangements, with each unique CDR3 amino acid sequence defining a clonotype. Repertoire clonality was estimated as the Gini-Simpson index, which was calculated using the R package tcR. Student's t test was used to compare Gini indices, and Pearson correlation was used to assess associations with tumor size change. This immuneACCESS table, as held by TCRdb, lists in-frame sequences with V and J called but not all clones. Of the missing ones, under half trace to an unresolved V gene in checked studies; the others have no known cause. That table is the source of V, J and clone size, and D and trimming were worked out from the DNA. Within this sample are approximately 37,000 clones, with more than 35% of them counted one time only. The ten top clones hold about 16% of the sample.

This clone was seen ten or more times. Its antigen remains unidentified. Within one base of it there is no much larger clone, and no base qualities were kept. The sequencing here drew on tumor tissue, taken after nivolumab (anti-PD-1) treatment. The TCR comes from a person aged 35 to 85 with oral cavity squamous cell carcinoma.

For the CDR3, the sequence is CASSPLGQRGSTEAFF. The nucleotides are TGTGCCAGCTCACCACTGGGACAGAGAGGTAGCACTGAAGCTTTCTTT. The chain couples TRBV18 to TRBJ1-1, with 7 central nucleotides matching TRBD1. Clipping removes 1 base from V and 4 bases from J, with 9 as the unmatched junction base count. The germline V gene provides CDR1 KGHSH and CDR2 LQKENI. The CDR3 runs 16 residues from the cysteine to the phenylalanine. Of the read, only the CDR3 DNA is kept; its 48 bases are in frame from base 1.